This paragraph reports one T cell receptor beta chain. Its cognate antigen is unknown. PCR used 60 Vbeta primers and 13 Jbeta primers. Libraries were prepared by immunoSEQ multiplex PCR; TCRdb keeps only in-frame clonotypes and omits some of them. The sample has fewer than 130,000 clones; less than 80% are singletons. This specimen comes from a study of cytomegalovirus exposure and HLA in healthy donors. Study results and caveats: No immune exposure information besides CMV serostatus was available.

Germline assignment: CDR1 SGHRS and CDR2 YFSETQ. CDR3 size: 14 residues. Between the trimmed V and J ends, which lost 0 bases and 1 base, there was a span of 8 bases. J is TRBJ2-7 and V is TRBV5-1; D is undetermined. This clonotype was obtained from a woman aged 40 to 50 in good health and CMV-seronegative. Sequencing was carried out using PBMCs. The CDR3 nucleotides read TGCGCCAGCAGCTTGGGAACATCATCCTACGAGCAGTACTTC. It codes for CASSLGTSSYEQYF.